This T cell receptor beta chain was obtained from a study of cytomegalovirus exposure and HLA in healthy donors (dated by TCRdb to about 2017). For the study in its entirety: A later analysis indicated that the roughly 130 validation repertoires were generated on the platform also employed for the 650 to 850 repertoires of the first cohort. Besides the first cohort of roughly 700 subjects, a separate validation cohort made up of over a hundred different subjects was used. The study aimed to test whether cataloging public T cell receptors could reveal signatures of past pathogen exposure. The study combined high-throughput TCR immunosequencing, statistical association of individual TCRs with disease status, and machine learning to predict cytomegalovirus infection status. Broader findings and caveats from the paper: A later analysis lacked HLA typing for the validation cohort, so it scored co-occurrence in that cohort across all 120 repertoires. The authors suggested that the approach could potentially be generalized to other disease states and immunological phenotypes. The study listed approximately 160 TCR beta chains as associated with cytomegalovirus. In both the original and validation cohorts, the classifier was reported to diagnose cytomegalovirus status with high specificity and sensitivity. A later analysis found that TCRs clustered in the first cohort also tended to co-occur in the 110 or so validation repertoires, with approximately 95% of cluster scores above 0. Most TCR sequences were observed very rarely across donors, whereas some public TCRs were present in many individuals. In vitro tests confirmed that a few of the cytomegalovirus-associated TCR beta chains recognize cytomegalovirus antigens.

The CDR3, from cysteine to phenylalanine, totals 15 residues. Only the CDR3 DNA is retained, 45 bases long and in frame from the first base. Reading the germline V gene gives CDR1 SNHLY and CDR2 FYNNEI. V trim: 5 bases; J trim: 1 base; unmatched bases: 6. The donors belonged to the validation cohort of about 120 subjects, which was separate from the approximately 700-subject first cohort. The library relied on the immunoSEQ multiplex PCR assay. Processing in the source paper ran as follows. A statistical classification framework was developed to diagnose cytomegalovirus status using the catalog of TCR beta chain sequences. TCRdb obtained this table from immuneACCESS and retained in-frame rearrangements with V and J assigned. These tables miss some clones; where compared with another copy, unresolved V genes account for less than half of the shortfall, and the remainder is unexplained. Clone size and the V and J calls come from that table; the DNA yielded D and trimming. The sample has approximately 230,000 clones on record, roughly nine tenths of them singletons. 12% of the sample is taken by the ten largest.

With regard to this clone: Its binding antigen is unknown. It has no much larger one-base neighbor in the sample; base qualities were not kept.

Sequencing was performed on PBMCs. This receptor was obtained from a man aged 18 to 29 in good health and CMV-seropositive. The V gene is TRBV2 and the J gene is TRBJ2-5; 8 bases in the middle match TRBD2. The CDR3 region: CASSRGLAGQETQYF. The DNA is TGTGCCAGCAGTCGGGGGCTAGCGGGCCAAGAGACCCAGTACTTC.